This is a list of T cell receptor beta chains from one sample in a study of blood T cells in healthy people across ages. TCRdb itself ran the 5' RACE reads through MiXCR, one entry per CDR3 protein. The sample records a few hundred thousand distinct CDR3 sequences, roughly 26% being singletons. The sequenced sample consisted of blood. These receptor sequences come from a woman aged 70-85 years in good health. CDR3s include the opening cysteine and the closing phenylalanine or tryptophan. The order of the fields is clone size, J gene, D gene, V gene, CDR3 length, CDR3 DNA, CDR3 protein. The D gene is left open where the match is weak. Expanded clones get a size class; other rows say once, few or many, or leave the size out.

-	TRBJ2-7	TRBD2	TRBV18	14	TGTACCAGCTCACCACCGGGGAGGGGAGAGGAGCAGTACTTC	CTSSPPGRGEEQYF
-	TRBJ1-1	-	TRBV20-1	16	TGCATTGCTAGACCAAAGACCGGGATAATCGTTAGGGGAGCTTTCTTT	CIARPKTGIIVRGAFF
few	TRBJ2-5	-	TRBV7-9	17	TGTGCCAGCAGTGAGGCCCGGTACCAGGGTTTGGAAGAGACCCAGTACTTC	CASSEARYQGLEETQYF
-	TRBJ2-7	TRBD1	TRBV10-3	13	TGTGCCATCAGGGCAAAGACAGGGGTCGAGCAGTACTTC	CAIRAKTGVEQYF
-	TRBJ2-5	TRBD1	TRBV29-1	14	TGCAGCGTCACAGGGGGCGCGAGTAGGGAGACCCAGTACTTC	CSVTGGASRETQYF
few	TRBJ2-2	TRBD1	TRBV28	15	TGTGCCAGCACCCCCGGGACAGGGTTTAACGGGGAGCTGTTTTTT	CASTPGTGFNGELFF
-	TRBJ1-3	-	TRBV20-1	16	TGCAGTGCTAGTTTTTTCGGGGACAACTCTGGAAACACCATATATTTT	CSASFFGDNSGNTIYF
many	TRBJ2-5	-	TRBV5-1	12	TGCGCCAGCAGCTTAAAAGGGGAGACCCAGTACTTC	CASSLKGETQYF
few	TRBJ1-2	-	TRBV12-3/TRBV12-4	13	TGTGCCAGCAGTTCCGGACACCCCTCTGGCTACACCTTC	CASSSGHPSGYTF
many	TRBJ1-4	-	TRBV29-1	12	TGCAGCGTTTTTGGAACTAATGAAAAACTGTTTTTT	CSVFGTNEKLFF
many	TRBJ2-5	-	TRBV28	15	TGTGCCAGCAGCCCCCCCGAGCTAGGCGGAGAGACCCAGTACTTC	CASSPPELGGETQYF
few	TRBJ2-7	-	TRBV20-1	15	TGCAGTGCTAGAGATCAAGAGGGGCTCTCCTACGAGCAGTACTTC	CSARDQEGLSYEQYF
few	TRBJ2-7	TRBD1	TRBV14	13	TGTGCCAGCAGCCCAGACAGGGGGCACGAGCAGTACTTC	CASSPDRGHEQYF
few	TRBJ2-7	TRBD1	TRBV29-1	15	TGCAGCGTTGGATTCTCCGACAGGGAAGCAGACGAGCAGTACTTC	CSVGFSDREADEQYF
-	TRBJ1-1	TRBD1	TRBV9	15	TGTGCCAGCAGCGTAACTTGGACAGGGAACACTGAAGCTTTCTTT	CASSVTWTGNTEAFF
-	TRBJ1-1	TRBD1	TRBV7-2	14	TGTGCCAGCAGCAAGGGACAGTTGAACACTGGAGCTTTCTTT	CASSKGQLNTGAFF
-	TRBJ2-1	TRBD2	TRBV20-1	16	TGCAGTGCTAGCTCGTCTAGCGGGAGTTCCTACAATGAGCAGTTCTTC	CSASSSSGSSYNEQFF
-	TRBJ2-3	-	TRBV29-1	15	TGCAGCGTTGAAGAGCGAGTAACTAGCACAGATACGCAGTATTTT	CSVEERVTSTDTQYF
-	TRBJ1-2	TRBD1	TRBV9	15	TGTGCCAGCAGCCCCTCGGTGGACAGGGACTATGGCTACACCTTC	CASSPSVDRDYGYTF
few	TRBJ1-3	-	TRBV6-6	13	TGTGCCAGCAGTTGGTTTCCTGGAAACACCATATATTTT	CASSWFPGNTIYF
few	TRBJ2-5	TRBD1	TRBV10-3	15	TGTGCCATCAGTGAGACCGGACAGGGGATACAGACCCAGTACTTC	CAISETGQGIQTQYF
few	TRBJ2-7	-	TRBV5-6	13	TGTGCCAGCAGCTTGGACAGGGCCTACGAGCAGTACTTC	CASSLDRAYEQYF
-	TRBJ2-5	-	TRBV20-1	15	TGCAGTGCTAGTGTTTGGGTATTAGGCCAAGAGACCCAGTACTTC	CSASVWVLGQETQYF
few	TRBJ2-1	TRBD2	TRBV3-1	16	TGTGCCAGCAGCCAAGGGGTAGCGGGAGGCGGCGATGAGCAGTTCTTC	CASSQGVAGGGDEQFF
-	TRBJ2-5	-	TRBV28	16	TGTGCCAGCAGATTCAGAAGACTTCCGGCGGAAGAGACCCAGTACTTC	CASRFRRLPAEETQYF
-	TRBJ2-3	-	TRBV12-3/TRBV12-4	12	TGTGCCAGCAGATCCAGGGGAGATACGCAGTATTTT	CASRSRGDTQYF
-	TRBJ2-1	TRBD2	TRBV24-1	17	TGTGCCACCAGTGATAGGACTAGCGGAGTTTCCTACAATGAGCAGTTCTTC	CATSDRTSGVSYNEQFF
-	TRBJ2-1	TRBD2	TRBV20-1	14	TGCAGTGCTAGTTCTAGCGGGAGGGCCGATGAGCAGTTCTTC	CSASSSGRADEQFF
-	TRBJ1-2	-	TRBV29-1	14	TGCAGCGTTGGAGACCACACGAATGGCTATGGCTACACCTTC	CSVGDHTNGYGYTF
few	TRBJ2-1	-	TRBV25-1	14	TGTGCCAGCAGTGACCTCCGGGGCAACAATGAGCAGTTCTTC	CASSDLRGNNEQFF
few	TRBJ2-5	TRBD2	TRBV6-6	14	TGTGCCAGCGCCCTCGGGCGGGGGTCAGAGACCCAGTACTTC	CASALGRGSETQYF
-	TRBJ2-7	TRBD1	TRBV7-8	15	TGTGCCAGCAGCTTAGGAAGGGGACAGGGCAACGAGCAGTACTTC	CASSLGRGQGNEQYF
-	TRBJ2-1	TRBD2	TRBV20-1	15	TGCAGTGCCAGCCATGGTAGCGGGGCTTACAATGAGCAGTTCTTC	CSASHGSGAYNEQFF
-	TRBJ1-1	-	TRBV7-9	14	TGTGCCAGCAGCTTTTGGGGGCCGAACACTGAAGCTTTCTTT	CASSFWGPNTEAFF
many	TRBJ2-2	-	TRBV6-6	15	TGTGCCAGCAGTAGGGACGGGCCGAACACCGGGGAGCTGTTTTTT	CASSRDGPNTGELFF
-	TRBJ2-1	TRBD2	TRBV7-8	14	TGTGCCAGCAGCCTGAAGGGGACTAGCTATGAGCAGTTCTTC	CASSLKGTSYEQFF
-	TRBJ1-3	-	TRBV6-5	14	TGTGCCAGCAGTTACTCGAGACAGTTAAACACCATATATTTT	CASSYSRQLNTIYF
few	TRBJ2-7	-	TRBV6-4	14	TGTGCCAGCAGTCTAGTCGGGGTCCTCTACGAGCAGTACTTC	CASSLVGVLYEQYF
-	TRBJ1-6	TRBD1	TRBV2	15	TGTGCCAGCAGTGACCGACAGGGGGCCCGTTCACCCCTCCACTTT	CASSDRQGARSPLHF
few	TRBJ1-2	-	TRBV6-4	12	TGTGCCAGCGCGCAGGGGCAACATGGCTACACCTTC	CASAQGQHGYTF
-	TRBJ1-2	-	TRBV3-1	12	TGTGCCAGCAGCCAAGATCACTATGGCTACACCTTC	CASSQDHYGYTF